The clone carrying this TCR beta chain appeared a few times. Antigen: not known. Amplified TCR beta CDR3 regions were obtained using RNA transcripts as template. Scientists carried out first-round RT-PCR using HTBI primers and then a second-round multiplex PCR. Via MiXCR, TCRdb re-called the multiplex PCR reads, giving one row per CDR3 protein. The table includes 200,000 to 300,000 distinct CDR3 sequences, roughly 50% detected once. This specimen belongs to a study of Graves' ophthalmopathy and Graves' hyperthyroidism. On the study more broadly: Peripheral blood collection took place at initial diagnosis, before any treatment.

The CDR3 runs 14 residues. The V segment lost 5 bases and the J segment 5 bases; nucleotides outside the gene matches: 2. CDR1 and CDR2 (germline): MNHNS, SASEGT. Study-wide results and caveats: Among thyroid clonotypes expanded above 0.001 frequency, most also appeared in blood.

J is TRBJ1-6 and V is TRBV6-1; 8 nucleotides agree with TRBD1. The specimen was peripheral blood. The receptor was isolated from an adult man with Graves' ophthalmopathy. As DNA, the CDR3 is TGTGCCAGCAGTTGGACAGGGAATAATTCACCCCTCCACTTT. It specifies CASSWTGNNSPLHF.